Shown below are 19 T cell receptor beta chains from a single sample sequenced in a study of T-cell memory formation after mild COVID-19. TCRdb recomputed calls from the 5' RACE reads with MiXCR, one row per CDR3 protein. The sample yields 400,000 to 500,000 distinct CDR3 sequences, under 20% seen once. The specimen sequenced was PBMCs or a T cell subset sorted from them (not recorded which). The receptors here all came from a man aged 18 to 30 who had mild COVID-19 (a few samples of this study predate the infection). Cell type and time point are not known.

This clonotype has just a few counts. The chain recombines TRBV5-1 with TRBJ2-7, with D tentatively TRBD1 (5 bases). V was clipped by 0 bases and J by 6 bases, with 16 bases between them. Germline CDR1 is SGHRS and CDR2 is YFSETQ. The CDR3 loop spans 15 amino acids. The CDR3 loop is CASSLGQGHPAEQYV. Here the CDR3 DNA reads TGCGCCAGCAGCTTGGGCCAGGGCCACCCTGCCGAGCAGTACGTC.

The rearrangement joins TRBV11-2 to TRBJ2-1; D gene unclear. V lost 4 bases and J lost 7, with 5 bases in between. Germline CDR1 SGHAT, CDR2 FQNNGV. The CDR3 is made up of 11 amino acids. Here the CDR3 reads CASSSWNEQFF. The CDR3 nucleotides read TGTGCCAGCAGCTCCTGGAATGAGCAGTTCTTC. Full variable domain (remainder filled in from reference TRBV11-2 and TRBJ2-1): EAGVAQSPRYKIIEKRQSVAFWCNPISGHATLYWYQQILGQGPKLLIQFQNNGVVDDSQLPKDRFSAERLKGVDSTLKIQPAKLEDSAVYLCASSSWNEQFFGPGTRLTVL.

The rearrangement joins TRBV12-3 or TRBV12-4 to TRBJ2-1; 9 positions match TRBD1. V shed 5 bases, J shed 2 bases, and the junction held 4 bases outside the gene matches. This CDR3 contains 15 residues. The CDR3 bases are TGTGCCAGCAGTATAACAGGGGGCGCCTACAATGAGCAGTTCTTC. This gives the protein CASSITGGAYNEQFF.

The chain has TRBV7-9 and TRBJ1-1; 10 bases map to TRBD1. Germline V gene data show CDR1 as SEHNR and CDR2 as FQNEAQ (reference sequence). The CDR3 is made up of 13 amino acids. The V gene end was trimmed by 5 bases and the J gene end by 11 bases; junction bases not matched to a gene: 8. CDR3 sequence (DNA): TGTGCCAGCAGCCGAGACCCGGACAGGGGGGCTTTCTTT. Its translation: CASSRDPDRGAFF.

This chain uses TRBV5-6 with TRBJ1-3; 8 nucleotides agree with TRBD1. Germline CDR1 reads SGHDT; CDR2 reads YYEEEE. The CDR3 is made up of 17 amino acids. Germline trimming cut 4 bases from V and 2 bases from J; bases unmatched to any gene: 11. The CDR3: CASSPQRQGQTGNTIYF. The CDR3, as DNA: TGTGCCAGCAGCCCGCAAAGACAGGGGCAAACTGGAAACACCATATATTTT.

J is TRBJ2-3 and V is TRBV7-9, with 10 positions matching TRBD2. V shed 7 bases and J 3 bases; nucleotides not matched to a gene: 10. CDR1 and CDR2 (germline): SEHNR, FQNEAQ (reference sequence). The CDR3 consists of 16 residues. CDR3 nucleotide sequence: TGTGCCAGCATCCAACAACTAGCGGGGTCAACAGATACGCAGTATTTT. Its translation is CASIQQLAGSTDTQYF.

The chain has TRBV10-3 and TRBJ2-1; a weak D match, TRBD2 (5 bases). V shed 8 bases and J shed 2 bases, with 10 bases lying between them. Germline assignment: CDR1 ENHRY and CDR2 SYGVKD. CDR3 length: 13 amino acids. CDR3 in DNA: TGTGCCATCGGGGAGCAGACCTACAATGAGCAGTTCTTC. Translation: CAIGEQTYNEQFF.

The chain combines TRBV4-1 with TRBJ2-7, with 13 bases matching TRBD2. The J segment lost 6 bases and the V segment lost 3 bases, leaving 8 bases of the junction unmatched. This CDR3 spans 16 amino acids. The germline V gene has CDR1 MGHRA and CDR2 YSYEKL. CDR3 DNA sequence: TGCGCCAGCAGCCAGTCTTTTCGACTAGCGGGGGGCGAGCAGTACTTC. As protein: CASSQSFRLAGGEQYF.

The chain has TRBV20-1 and TRBJ2-3; the match to TRBD1 covers 7 bases. V lost 4 bases and J lost 4; bases outside the gene matches: 17. There are 17 residues in the CDR3. From germline, CDR1 is DFQATT and CDR2 SNEGSKA (reference sequence). Here the CDR3 DNA reads TGCAGTGCTACCTTAGACAGGGTGCGGCGAGAGGCAGATACGCAGTATTTT. It translates to CSATLDRVRREADTQYF.

The sample holds many counts of this clonotype. V usage is TRBV5-1 and J usage is TRBJ2-7; TRBD1 matches 8 bases. With V trimmed by 4 bases and J by 6 bases, 3 bases remained unmatched. The CDR3 contains 12 residues. CDR1 is SGHRS, CDR2 YFSETQ, per germline. CDR3 DNA sequence: TGCGCCAGCAGCGGGACAGGCGTCGAGCAGTACTTC. Translation gives CASSGTGVEQYF.

This clonotype occurred a few times. The chain couples TRBV7-8 to TRBJ1-1; 7 positions agree with TRBD1. Trimming removed 1 base from V and 0 bases from J; junction bases left unmatched: 8. Germline loops: CDR1 SGHVS, CDR2 FQNEAQ. The CDR3 loop spans 17 amino acids. DNA for the CDR3: TGTGCCAGCAGCTTAGTAACAGGGGCCGACATGAACACTGAAGCTTTCTTT. Translation: CASSLVTGADMNTEAFF.

Ten or more counts support this clonotype. The gene calls are TRBV12-3 or TRBV12-4 and TRBJ1-2, with TRBD1 identical over 7 bases. CDR3 length equals 14 residues. V shed 6 bases and J 0 bases; nucleotides not matched to a gene: 4. In DNA form, the CDR3 reads TGTGCCAGCAGCCAGACAGGGACTAACTATGGCTACACCTTC. As protein: CASSQTGTNYGYTF.

This clonotype was detected only a few times. V and J are TRBV5-1 and TRBJ1-2, with 7 bases aligning to TRBD1. The ends lost 4 bases at V and 2 bases at J; junction bases unmatched: 5. Germline lookup yields CDR1 SGHRS and CDR2 YFSETQ. The CDR3 is made up of 14 amino acids. The CDR3 loop reads CASSPQGSNYGYTF. The CDR3 nucleotides read TGCGCCAGCAGCCCACAGGGGTCGAACTATGGCTACACCTTC.

The chain combines TRBV5-4 with TRBJ2-1; D may match TRBD1 or TRBD2 (6 bases each). Trimming took off 4 bases at V and 6 bases at J, with 17 bases between the two ends. The CDR3 contains 15 residues. Looked up from germline, CDR1 is SGHNT and CDR2 is YYREEE (reference sequence). The DNA for the CDR3 is TGTGCCAGCAGCGGGGGGCCTAGCGTGGCCAATGAGCAGTTCTTC. Translation: CASSGGPSVANEQFF. Using reference TRBV5-4 and TRBJ2-1 for the parts outside the CDR3, the full variable domain is ETGVTQSPTHLIKTRGQQVTLRCSSQSGHNTVSWYQQALGQGPQFIFQYYREEENGRGNFPPRFSGLQFPNYSSELNVNALELDDSALYLCASSGGPSVANEQFFGPGTRLTVL.

This clonotype came up a few times. This chain uses TRBV5-6 with TRBJ2-5; possibly TRBD1 or TRBD2 for D (5 bases each). The CDR3 totals 14 residues. CDR1 is SGHDT and CDR2 is YYEEEE in the germline V gene. V was trimmed by 1 base and J by 2 bases, leaving 9 bases between them. CDR3 amino acids: CASSLWGRQETQYF. The CDR3 DNA reads as TGTGCCAGCAGCTTGTGGGGGAGACAAGAGACCCAGTACTTC.

J is TRBJ1-4 and V is TRBV5-6; D is unresolved. Germline-derived CDR1 and CDR2 are SGHDT and YYEEEE. This CDR3 is 13 amino acids long. V was cut by 1 base and J by 6 bases, with 7 bases left in between. The CDR3 region is CASSLSSDEKLFF. The CDR3 DNA reads as TGTGCCAGCAGCTTGTCCAGTGATGAAAAACTGTTTTTT.

This clonotype has more than one count but fewer than ten. The chain employs TRBV9 and TRBJ2-3; 7 bases fit TRBD1. The CDR3 covers 14 residues. Germline values: CDR1 SGDLS, CDR2 YYNGEE. The V segment lost 5 bases and the J segment 4 bases; nucleotides outside the gene matches: 7. CDR3 sequence reads: CASRDRDESDTQYF. In nucleotides, the CDR3 is TGTGCCAGCAGAGACAGGGATGAGTCAGATACGCAGTATTTT. Based on the CDR3 plus reference TRBV9 and TRBJ2-3, the full variable domain is DSGVTQTPKHLITATGQRVTLRCSPRSGDLSVYWYQQSLDQGLQFLIQYYNGEERAKGNILERFSAQQFPDLHSELNLSSLELGDSALYFCASRDRDESDTQYFGPGTRLTVL.

V is TRBV3-1 and J is TRBJ2-3, with 11 bases that match TRBD2. The length of the CDR3 is 15 residues. Germline V gene sequence: CDR1 LGHDT, CDR2 YNNKEL (reference sequence). J gave up 4 bases and V 4 bases, and 4 bases lay outside the gene matches. CDR3: CASSRSGGAPDTQYF. The CDR3 DNA follows: TGTGCCAGCAGCCGTAGCGGGGGGGCTCCAGATACGCAGTATTTT.

This chain connects TRBV15 to TRBJ2-1, with TRBD1 matching 7 bases. The germline V gene encodes CDR1 LNHNV and CDR2 YYDKDF (reference sequence). The J segment lost 4 bases and the V segment lost 3 bases, leaving 9 bases of the junction unmatched. This CDR3 is 16 amino acids long. The CDR3 region is CATSRLQGPGYNEQFF. CDR3 DNA sequence: TGTGCCACCAGCAGGTTACAGGGGCCAGGGTACAATGAGCAGTTCTTC.